A selection of T cell receptor beta chains follows, all from one sample in a study of cytomegalovirus exposure and HLA in healthy donors. Assay used: immunoSEQ multiplex PCR; TCRdb lists only in-frame clones, some missing. The data contain fewer than 90,000 clones, 75% to 80% of them seen just once; the ten biggest clones take up around 3.4%. Input material: PBMCs. These receptors were taken from a young man in good health and CMV-seronegative. Both conserved end residues are part of each CDR3. A D gene is named only where the DNA matches it firmly. Clone size is not always given. Where it is, it says once, few, many or a class for expanded clones.

j_gene: TRBJ1-3
v_gene: TRBV18
abundance: -
d_gene: -
CDR3nt: TGTGCCAGCTCACCACTCCAGGGGCCCTCTGGAAACACCATATATTTT
CDR3aa: CASSPLQGPSGNTIYF

j_gene: TRBJ2-7
v_gene: TRBV5-1
abundance: -
d_gene: -
CDR3nt: TGCGCCAGCAGCTCGAAGTGGGGGGTTAGCTCCTACGAGCAGTACTTC
CDR3aa: CASSSKWGVSSYEQYF

j_gene: TRBJ2-5
v_gene: TRBV7-2
abundance: -
d_gene: TRBD1
CDR3nt: TGTGCCAGCAGCTTAGGTGGACAGGGGCAAGAGACCCAGTACTTC
CDR3aa: CASSLGGQGQETQYF

j_gene: TRBJ2-5
v_gene: TRBV7-2
abundance: -
d_gene: -
CDR3nt: TGTGCCAGCAGCTTAACTTTGAGATTCCAAGAGACCCAGTACTTC
CDR3aa: CASSLTLRFQETQYF

j_gene: TRBJ1-1
v_gene: TRBV6-1
abundance: -
d_gene: -
CDR3nt: TGTGCCAGCACCTTTGCGGTGCAGGGCACTGAAGCTTTCTTT
CDR3aa: CASTFAVQGTEAFF

j_gene: TRBJ1-2
v_gene: TRBV5-4
abundance: -
d_gene: TRBD1
CDR3nt: TGTGCCAGCAGCTTGGAGGGACAGGGGTTTGGCTATGGCTACACCTTC
CDR3aa: CASSLEGQGFGYGYTF

j_gene: TRBJ2-6
v_gene: TRBV10-3
abundance: -
d_gene: TRBD1
CDR3nt: TGTGCCATCAATGGAGACAGGGGGCTTGGGGCCAACGTCCTGACTTTC
CDR3aa: CAINGDRGLGANVLTF

j_gene: TRBJ1-3
v_gene: TRBV18
abundance: -
d_gene: -
CDR3nt: TGTGCCAGCTCACCCCTCGGCCTTGCAGGGGACGGAAACACCATATATTTT
CDR3aa: CASSPLGLAGDGNTIYF

j_gene: TRBJ2-1
v_gene: TRBV7-9
abundance: -
d_gene: TRBD1
CDR3nt: TGTGCCAGCAGCTTCCTACAGGGGGAAAACAATGAGCAGTTCTTC
CDR3aa: CASSFLQGENNEQFF

j_gene: TRBJ2-3
v_gene: TRBV6-6
abundance: -
d_gene: TRBD1
CDR3nt: TGTGCCAGCAGTTACTCGGGACAGAGCACAGATACGCAGTATTTT
CDR3aa: CASSYSGQSTDTQYF

j_gene: TRBJ1-2
v_gene: TRBV10-3
abundance: -
d_gene: TRBD1
CDR3nt: TGTGCCATCAGAGAACAAACAGGGGGTTATGGCTACACCTTC
CDR3aa: CAIREQTGGYGYTF

j_gene: TRBJ2-3
v_gene: TRBV11-2
abundance: -
d_gene: -
CDR3nt: TGTGCCAGCAGCTTCGGTGAGGATACGCAGTATTTT
CDR3aa: CASSFGEDTQYF

j_gene: TRBJ2-3
v_gene: TRBV7-2
abundance: -
d_gene: -
CDR3nt: TGTGCCAGCAGCTTATCTAGCACAGATACGCAGTATTTT
CDR3aa: CASSLSSTDTQYF

j_gene: TRBJ2-3
v_gene: TRBV29-1
abundance: -
d_gene: TRBD2
CDR3nt: TGCAGCGTTGTTCTAGCGGGGGGCCTCGGAGATACGCAGTATTTT
CDR3aa: CSVVLAGGLGDTQYF

j_gene: TRBJ1-1
v_gene: TRBV18
abundance: once
d_gene: -
CDR3nt: TGTGCCAGCTCACCCCCAAGGGGCCGCGACACTGAAGCTTTCTTT
CDR3aa: CASSPPRGRDTEAFF

j_gene: TRBJ2-5
v_gene: TRBV18
abundance: few
d_gene: -
CDR3nt: TGTGCCAGCTCACCAAACAGGGTTTCAAGAGGAGAGACCCAGTACTTC
CDR3aa: CASSPNRVSRGETQYF

j_gene: TRBJ2-5
v_gene: TRBV6-6
abundance: once
d_gene: -
CDR3nt: TGTGCCAGCAGGCGGGGACAGAACCAAGAGACCCAGTACTTC
CDR3aa: CASRRGQNQETQYF

j_gene: TRBJ2-5
v_gene: TRBV2
abundance: -
d_gene: TRBD2
CDR3nt: TGTGCCAGCAGTGAAGCCGGGACTAGCGGGGGGCTGGAGACCCAGTACTTC
CDR3aa: CASSEAGTSGGLETQYF

j_gene: TRBJ1-2
v_gene: TRBV6-1
abundance: -
d_gene: TRBD1
CDR3nt: TGTGCCAGCAGTGAAGCCCATGACAGGGGCGATGGCTACACCTTC
CDR3aa: CASSEAHDRGDGYTF

j_gene: TRBJ1-5
v_gene: TRBV6-5
abundance: -
d_gene: TRBD1
CDR3nt: TGTGCCAGCAGAGACAGGGGGGGTTCCAATCAGCCCCAGCATTTT
CDR3aa: CASRDRGGSNQPQHF

j_gene: TRBJ1-1
v_gene: TRBV10-3
abundance: once
d_gene: TRBD1
CDR3nt: TGTGCCACGACGAGACAGGGGTTACCTGAAGCTTTCTTT
CDR3aa: CATTRQGLPEAFF

j_gene: TRBJ2-2
v_gene: TRBV5-1
abundance: -
d_gene: TRBD1
CDR3nt: TGCGCCAGCGGATTGGACAGGGGGAATGCCGGGGAGCTGTTTTTT
CDR3aa: CASGLDRGNAGELFF

j_gene: TRBJ2-1
v_gene: TRBV5-1
abundance: -
d_gene: TRBD2
CDR3nt: TGCGCCAGCATTTTCCCTAGCGGGAAAAGTCCCGATGAGCAGTTCTTC
CDR3aa: CASIFPSGKSPDEQFF

j_gene: TRBJ2-7
v_gene: TRBV7-9
abundance: -
d_gene: TRBD1
CDR3nt: TGTGCCAGCAGCTTAGGACAGGGGGCCCACGAGCAGTACTTC
CDR3aa: CASSLGQGAHEQYF

j_gene: TRBJ2-7
v_gene: TRBV5-1
abundance: -
d_gene: TRBD1
CDR3nt: TGCGCCAGCAGCCCCGGACATGGGCAGGGGGCTAGCAGCGACTTC
CDR3aa: CASSPGHGQGASSDF